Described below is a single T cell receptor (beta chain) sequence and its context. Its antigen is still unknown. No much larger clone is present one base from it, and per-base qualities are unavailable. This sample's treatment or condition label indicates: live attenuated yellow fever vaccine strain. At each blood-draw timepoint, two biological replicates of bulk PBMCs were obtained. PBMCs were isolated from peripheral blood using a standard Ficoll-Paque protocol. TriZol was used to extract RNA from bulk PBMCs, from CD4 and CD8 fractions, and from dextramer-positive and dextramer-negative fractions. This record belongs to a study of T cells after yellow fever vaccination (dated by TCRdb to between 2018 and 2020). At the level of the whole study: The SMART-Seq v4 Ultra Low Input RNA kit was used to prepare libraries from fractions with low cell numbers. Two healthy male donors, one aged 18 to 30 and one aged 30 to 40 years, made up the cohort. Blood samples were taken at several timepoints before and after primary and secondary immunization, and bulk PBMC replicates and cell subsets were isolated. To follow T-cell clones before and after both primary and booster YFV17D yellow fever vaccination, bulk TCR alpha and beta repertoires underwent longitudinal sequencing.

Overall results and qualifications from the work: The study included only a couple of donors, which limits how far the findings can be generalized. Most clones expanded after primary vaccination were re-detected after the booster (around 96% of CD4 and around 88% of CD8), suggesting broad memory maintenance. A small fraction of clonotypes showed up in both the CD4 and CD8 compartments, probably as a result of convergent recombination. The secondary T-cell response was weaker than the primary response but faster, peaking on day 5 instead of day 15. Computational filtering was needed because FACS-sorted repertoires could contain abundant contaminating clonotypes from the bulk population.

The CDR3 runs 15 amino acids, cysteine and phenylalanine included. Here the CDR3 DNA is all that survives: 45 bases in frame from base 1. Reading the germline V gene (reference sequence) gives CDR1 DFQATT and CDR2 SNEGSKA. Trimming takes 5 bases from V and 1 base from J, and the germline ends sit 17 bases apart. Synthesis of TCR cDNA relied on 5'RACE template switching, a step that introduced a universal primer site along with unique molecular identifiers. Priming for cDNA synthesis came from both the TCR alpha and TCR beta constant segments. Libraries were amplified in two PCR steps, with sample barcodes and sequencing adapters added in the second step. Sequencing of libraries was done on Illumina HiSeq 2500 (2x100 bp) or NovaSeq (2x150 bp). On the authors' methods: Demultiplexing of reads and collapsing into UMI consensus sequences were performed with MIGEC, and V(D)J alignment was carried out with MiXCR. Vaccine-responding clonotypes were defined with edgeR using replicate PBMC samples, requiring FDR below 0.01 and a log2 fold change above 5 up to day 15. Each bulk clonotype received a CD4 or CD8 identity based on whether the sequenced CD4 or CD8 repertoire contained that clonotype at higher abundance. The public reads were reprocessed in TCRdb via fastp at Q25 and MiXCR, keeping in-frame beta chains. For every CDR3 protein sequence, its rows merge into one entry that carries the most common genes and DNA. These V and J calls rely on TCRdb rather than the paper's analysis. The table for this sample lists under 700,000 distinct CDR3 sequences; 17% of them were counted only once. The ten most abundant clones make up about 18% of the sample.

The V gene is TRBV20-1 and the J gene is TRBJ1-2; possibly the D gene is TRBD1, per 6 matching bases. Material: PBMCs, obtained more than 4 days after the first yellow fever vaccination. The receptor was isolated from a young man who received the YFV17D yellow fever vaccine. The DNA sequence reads TGCAGTGCTCATAGACAGGCCCAATTTAACTATGGCTACACCTTC. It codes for CSAHRQAQFNYGYTF.